This T cell receptor beta chain was obtained from a study of T-cell reconstitution after alpha-beta-depleted transplantation in children (dated by TCRdb to about 2016). Some background on the complete study: Using TCR repertoire profiling, the study quantitatively followed how T-cell immune reconstitution unfolded in children after TCRalphabeta/CD19-depleted allogeneic hematopoietic cell transplantation.

Library generation was performed with PCR. The run used an Illumina HiSeq 2500. TCR libraries were prepared with molecular barcoding, using unique molecular identifiers to normalize TCRbeta repertoire quantification. TCRdb cleaned the public reads at Q25 with fastp, built clones with MiXCR and kept in-frame beta chains. Entries are consolidated by CDR3 protein sequence, retaining the most common genes and DNA. This sample gives about 610,000 distinct CDR3 sequences in total; approximately 10% of them show up just once. The ten most abundant clones make up less than 4.5% of the sample. Concerning this clonotype itself: Its target antigen remains unknown. Per-base qualities were not stored, and no clone one base away is much larger.

Compared with germline, V lacks 5 bases and J lacks 7 bases; bases without a gene match: 12. As encoded in the germline V gene, CDR1 is SGHVS while CDR2 is FNYEAQ. The CDR3 starts with the cysteine, ends with the phenylalanine, and has 16 residues. The entry retains the CDR3 DNA only, 48 bases that are in frame from base 1. The receptor's source is a human donor who donated a stem cell graft to a child with acute myeloid leukemia. The sequence joins TRBV7-6 to TRBJ2-7; 12 central bases correspond to TRBD2. The sequenced sample was PBMCs from the stem cell graft donor, obtained from the stem cell graft. The DNA sequence reads TGTGCCAGCAGCACTGCGGCTAGCGGGAGGGGATTGGAGCAGTACTTC. Its translation is CASSTAASGRGLEQYF.